The clone carrying this T cell receptor beta chain was counted a few times. The CDR3 runs 16 residues. Germline values: CDR1 GTSNPN, CDR2 SVGIG (reference sequence). Trimming took 2 bases from V and 2 from J; bases not matched to a gene: 11. This specimen comes from a study of T-cell reconstitution after alpha-beta-depleted transplantation in children. Unique molecular identifiers were incorporated during preparation of the TCRbeta library. TCRdb itself ran the PCR reads through MiXCR, one entry per CDR3 protein. Here the sample spans 190,000 or so distinct CDR3 sequences, around 6.8% being singletons.

The sample in question was PBMCs from the stem cell graft donor, obtained from the stem cell graft. The TCR sequence derives from a human donor who donated a stem cell graft to a child with Wiskott-Aldrich syndrome. The chain joins TRBV30 to TRBJ2-7; 8 nucleotides line up with TRBD2. The CDR3 here is CAWSIGVTSVPYEQYF. The CDR3, as DNA: TGTGCCTGGAGTATTGGGGTGACTAGCGTCCCCTACGAGCAGTACTTC.